This T cell receptor beta chain was found in a study of CD8+CD57+ T cells in acquired aplastic anemia. Study-level background: Mean yield of DNA from sorted CD4+ and CD8+ cells was 3.2 ug. Roughly 10.8 million reads were obtained on average for healthy donor CD4+ cells.

CDR3 size: 16 residues. Trimming cost V 5 bases and J 6 bases, with 20 bases left between them. The germline V gene encodes CDR1 SNHLY and CDR2 FYNNEI. The TCR beta profiling, which covered VDJ combination and CDR3 sequence, was carried out using genomic DNA as the template. TCRdb used MiXCR to reprocess the reads, holding one entry per CDR3 protein. The sample holds 400,000 to 450,000 distinct CDR3 sequences, around 68% seen once. This clonotype was obtained from a human donor in good health, serving as a control. The specimen sequenced was sorted CD4+, CD8+, or CD8+CD57+ T cells (not recorded which) from PBMCs. The chain employs TRBV2 and TRBJ1-5; weak D call: TRBD1 (6 bases). The CDR3 nucleotides are TGTGCCAGCAGTCGCACCAGGGGCTCAGTTCGTCAGCCCCAGCATTTT. Its protein product is CASSRTRGSVRQPQHF. The entire variable domain, with the rest obtained from reference TRBV2 and TRBJ1-5, is as follows: EPEVTQTPSHQVTQMGQEVILRCVPISNHLYFYWYRQILGQKVEFLVSFYNNEISEKSEIFDDQFSVERPDGSNFTLKIRSTKLEDSAMYFCASSRTRGSVRQPQHFGDGTRLSIL.